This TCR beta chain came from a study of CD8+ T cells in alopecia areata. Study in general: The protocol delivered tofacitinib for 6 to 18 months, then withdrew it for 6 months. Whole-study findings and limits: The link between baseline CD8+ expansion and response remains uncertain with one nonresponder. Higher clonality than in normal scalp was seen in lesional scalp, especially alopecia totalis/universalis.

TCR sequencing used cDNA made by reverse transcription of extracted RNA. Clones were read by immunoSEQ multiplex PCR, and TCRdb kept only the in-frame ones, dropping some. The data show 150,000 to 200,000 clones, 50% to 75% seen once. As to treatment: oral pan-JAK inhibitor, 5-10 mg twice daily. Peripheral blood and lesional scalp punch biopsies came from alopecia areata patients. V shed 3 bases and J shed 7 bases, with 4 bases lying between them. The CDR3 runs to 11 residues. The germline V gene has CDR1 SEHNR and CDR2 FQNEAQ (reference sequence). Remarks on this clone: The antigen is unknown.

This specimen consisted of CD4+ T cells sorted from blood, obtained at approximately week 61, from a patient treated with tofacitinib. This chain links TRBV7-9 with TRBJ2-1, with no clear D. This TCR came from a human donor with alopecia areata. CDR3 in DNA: TGTGCCAGCAGCTTGTTGAATGAGCAGTTCTTC. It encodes CASSLLNEQFF.